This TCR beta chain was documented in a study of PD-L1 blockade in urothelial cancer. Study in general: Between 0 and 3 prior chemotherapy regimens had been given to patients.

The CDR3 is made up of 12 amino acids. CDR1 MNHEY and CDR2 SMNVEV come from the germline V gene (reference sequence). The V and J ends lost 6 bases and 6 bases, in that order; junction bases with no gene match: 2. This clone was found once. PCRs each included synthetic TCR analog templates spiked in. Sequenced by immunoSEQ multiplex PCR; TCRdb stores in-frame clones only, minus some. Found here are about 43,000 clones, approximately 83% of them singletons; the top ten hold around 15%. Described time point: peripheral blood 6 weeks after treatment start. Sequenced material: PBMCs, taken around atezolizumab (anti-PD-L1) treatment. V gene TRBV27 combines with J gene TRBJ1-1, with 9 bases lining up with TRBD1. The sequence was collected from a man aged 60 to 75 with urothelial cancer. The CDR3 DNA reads TGTGCCAGCAGGACAGGGGGGGCTGAAGCTTTCTTT. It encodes CASRTGGAEAFF.